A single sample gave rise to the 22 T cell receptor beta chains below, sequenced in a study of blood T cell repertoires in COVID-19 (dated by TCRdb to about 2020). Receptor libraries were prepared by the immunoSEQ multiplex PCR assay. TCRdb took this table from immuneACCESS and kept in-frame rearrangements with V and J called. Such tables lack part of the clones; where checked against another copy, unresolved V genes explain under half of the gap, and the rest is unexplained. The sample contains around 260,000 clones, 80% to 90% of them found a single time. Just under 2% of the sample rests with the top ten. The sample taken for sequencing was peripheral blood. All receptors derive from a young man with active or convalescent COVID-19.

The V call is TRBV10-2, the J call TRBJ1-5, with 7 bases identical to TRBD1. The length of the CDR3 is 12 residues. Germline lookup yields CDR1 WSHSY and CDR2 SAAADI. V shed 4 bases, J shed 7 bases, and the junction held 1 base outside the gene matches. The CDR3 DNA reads TGCGCCAGCAGTGCACAGGGGCAGCCCCAGCATTTT. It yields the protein CASSAQGQPQHF.

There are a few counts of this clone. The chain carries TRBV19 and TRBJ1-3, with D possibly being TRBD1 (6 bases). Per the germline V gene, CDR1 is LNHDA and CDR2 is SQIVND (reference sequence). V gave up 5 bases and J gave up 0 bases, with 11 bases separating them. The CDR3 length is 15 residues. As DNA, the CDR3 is TGTGCCAGTAGTGAACAGGGCGACTCTGGAAACACCATATATTTT. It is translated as CASSEQGDSGNTIYF.

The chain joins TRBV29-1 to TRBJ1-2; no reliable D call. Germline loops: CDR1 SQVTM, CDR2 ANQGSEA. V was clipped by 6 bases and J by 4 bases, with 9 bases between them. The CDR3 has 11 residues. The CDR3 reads CSVASSYGYTF. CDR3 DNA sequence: TGCAGCGTCGCGTCAAGCTATGGCTACACCTTC. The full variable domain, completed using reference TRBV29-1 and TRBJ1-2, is SAVISQKPSRDICQRGTSLTIQCQVDSQVTMMFWYRQQPGQSLTLIATANQGSEATYESGFVIDKFPISRPNLTFSTLTVSNMSPEDSSIYLCSVASSYGYTFGSGTRLTVV.

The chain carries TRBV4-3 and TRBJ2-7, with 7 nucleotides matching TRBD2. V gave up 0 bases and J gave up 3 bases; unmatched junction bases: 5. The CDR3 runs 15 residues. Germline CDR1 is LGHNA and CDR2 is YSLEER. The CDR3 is CASSQDAWTSYEQYF. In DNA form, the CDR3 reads TGCGCCAGCAGCCAAGATGCTTGGACTAGCTACGAGCAGTACTTC.

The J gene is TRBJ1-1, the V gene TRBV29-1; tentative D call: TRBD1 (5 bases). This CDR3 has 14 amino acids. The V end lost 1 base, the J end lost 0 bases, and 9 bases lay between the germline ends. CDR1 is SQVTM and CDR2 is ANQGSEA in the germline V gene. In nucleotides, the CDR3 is TGCAGCGTTGAAGTAAGACAGATGAACACTGAAGCTTTCTTT. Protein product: CSVEVRQMNTEAFF.

The CDR3 region is CASSPAGAYGYTF. The CDR3 coding sequence is TGTGCCAGCAGCCCTGCGGGGGCCTATGGCTACACCTTC. The chain combines TRBV5-4 with TRBJ1-2; D is perhaps TRBD1 (6 bases). This CDR3 is 13 amino acids long. The germline V and J ends were trimmed by 4 bases and 4 bases, with 11 bases remaining between them. Germline V lookup: CDR1 SGHNT, CDR2 YYREEE (reference sequence).

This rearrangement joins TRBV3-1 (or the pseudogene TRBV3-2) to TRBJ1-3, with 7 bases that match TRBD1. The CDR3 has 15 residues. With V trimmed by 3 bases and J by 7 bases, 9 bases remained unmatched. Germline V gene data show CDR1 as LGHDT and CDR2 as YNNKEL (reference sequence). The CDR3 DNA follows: TGTGCCAGCAGCCAGAGGGGGCTCTCTTTGAACACCATATATTTT. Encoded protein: CASSQRGLSLNTIYF.

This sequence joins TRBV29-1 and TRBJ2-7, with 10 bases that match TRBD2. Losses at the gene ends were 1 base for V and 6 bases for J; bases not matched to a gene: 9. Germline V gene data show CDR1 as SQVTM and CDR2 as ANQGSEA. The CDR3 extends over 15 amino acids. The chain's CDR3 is CSVEADGTSVGEQYF. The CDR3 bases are TGCAGCGTTGAAGCGGACGGGACTAGCGTCGGCGAGCAGTACTTC.

CDR3 in DNA: TGTGCCAGCAGCTTAGATAGGACTAGCGGTGGAGAGACCCAGTACTTC. Translating it yields CASSLDRTSGGETQYF. The rearrangement links TRBV11-2 to TRBJ2-5; 10 nucleotides match TRBD2. CDR1 SGHAT and CDR2 FQNNGV come from the germline V gene. CDR3 length: 16 amino acids. Losses at the gene ends were 0 bases for V and 4 bases for J; bases not matched to a gene: 5. The full variable domain, in which reference TRBV11-2 and TRBJ2-5 provide the parts outside the CDR3, is EAGVAQSPRYKIIEKRQSVAFWCNPISGHATLYWYQQILGQGPKLLIQFQNNGVVDDSQLPKDRFSAERLKGVDSTLKIQPAKLEDSAVYLCASSLDRTSGGETQYFGPGTRLLVL.

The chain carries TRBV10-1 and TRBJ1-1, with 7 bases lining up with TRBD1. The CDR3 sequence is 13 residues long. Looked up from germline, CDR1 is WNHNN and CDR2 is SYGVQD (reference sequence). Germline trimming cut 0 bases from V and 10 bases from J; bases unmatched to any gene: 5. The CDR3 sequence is CASSESTGRAAFF. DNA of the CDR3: TGCGCCAGCAGTGAGTCGACAGGGCGTGCAGCTTTCTTT.

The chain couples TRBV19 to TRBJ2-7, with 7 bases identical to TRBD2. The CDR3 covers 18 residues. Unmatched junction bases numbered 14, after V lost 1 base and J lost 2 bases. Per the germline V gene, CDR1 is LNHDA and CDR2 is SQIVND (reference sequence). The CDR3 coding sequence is TGTGCCAGTAGTATAGGAACGAGTAGTCGGGGGGTGCCCTACGAGCAGTACTTC. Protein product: CASSIGTSSRGVPYEQYF.

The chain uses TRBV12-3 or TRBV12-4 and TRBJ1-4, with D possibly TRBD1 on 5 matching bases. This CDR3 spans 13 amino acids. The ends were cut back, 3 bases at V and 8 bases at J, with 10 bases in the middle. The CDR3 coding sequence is TGTGCCAGCAGTTTCCGGGACTCGGAAAAACTGTTTTTT. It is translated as CASSFRDSEKLFF.

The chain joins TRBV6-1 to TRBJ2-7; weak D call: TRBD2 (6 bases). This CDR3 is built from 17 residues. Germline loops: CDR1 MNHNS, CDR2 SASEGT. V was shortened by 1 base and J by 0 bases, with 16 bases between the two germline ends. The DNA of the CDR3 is TGTGCCAGCAGTGAAGACTGGCGGGGATCTAGCTCCTACGAGCAGTACTTC. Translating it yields CASSEDWRGSSSYEQYF.

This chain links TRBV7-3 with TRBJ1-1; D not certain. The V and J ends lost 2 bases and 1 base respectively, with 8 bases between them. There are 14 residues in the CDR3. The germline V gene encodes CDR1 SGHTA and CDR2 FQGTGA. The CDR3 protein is CASSLAGPNTEAFF. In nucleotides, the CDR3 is TGTGCCAGCAGCTTAGCAGGTCCGAACACTGAAGCTTTCTTT.

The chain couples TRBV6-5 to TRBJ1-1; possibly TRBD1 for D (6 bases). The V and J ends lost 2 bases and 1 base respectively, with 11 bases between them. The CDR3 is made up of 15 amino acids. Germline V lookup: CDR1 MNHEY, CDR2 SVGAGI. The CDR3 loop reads CASSYLGQKNTEAFF. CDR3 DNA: TGTGCCAGCAGTTACCTCGGACAGAAGAACACTGAAGCTTTCTTT.

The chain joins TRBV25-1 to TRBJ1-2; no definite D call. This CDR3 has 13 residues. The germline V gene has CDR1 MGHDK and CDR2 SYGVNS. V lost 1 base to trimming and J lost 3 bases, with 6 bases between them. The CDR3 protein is CASSESLYYGYTF. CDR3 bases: TGTGCCAGCAGTGAATCTTTATACTATGGCTACACCTTC.

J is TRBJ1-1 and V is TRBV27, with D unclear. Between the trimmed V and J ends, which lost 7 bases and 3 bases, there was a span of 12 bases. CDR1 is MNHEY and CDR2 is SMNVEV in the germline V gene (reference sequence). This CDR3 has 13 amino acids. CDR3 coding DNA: TGTGCCAGCAACCTTAGAATGGACACTGAAGCTTTCTTT. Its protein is CASNLRMDTEAFF.

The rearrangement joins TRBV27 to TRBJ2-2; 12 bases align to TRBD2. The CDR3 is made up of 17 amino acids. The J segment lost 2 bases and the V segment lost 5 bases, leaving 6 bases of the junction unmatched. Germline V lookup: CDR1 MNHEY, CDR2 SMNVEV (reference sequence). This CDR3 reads CASSPWTSGDNTGELFF. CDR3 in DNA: TGTGCCAGCAGTCCCTGGACTAGCGGGGACAACACCGGGGAGCTGTTTTTT.

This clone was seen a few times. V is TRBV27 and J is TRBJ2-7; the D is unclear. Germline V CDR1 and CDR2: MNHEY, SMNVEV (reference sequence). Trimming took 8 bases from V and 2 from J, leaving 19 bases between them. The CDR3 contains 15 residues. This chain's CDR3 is CASREAPAEAYEQYF. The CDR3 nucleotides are TGTGCCAGCCGAGAGGCGCCGGCAGAAGCCTACGAGCAGTACTTC.

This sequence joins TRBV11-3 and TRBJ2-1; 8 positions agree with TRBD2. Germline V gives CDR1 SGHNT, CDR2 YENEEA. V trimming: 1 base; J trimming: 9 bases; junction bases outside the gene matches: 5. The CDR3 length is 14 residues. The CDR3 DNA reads TGTGCCAGCAGCTTAGGCGGACTAGCTGTTGAGCAGTTCTTC. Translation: CASSLGGLAVEQFF.

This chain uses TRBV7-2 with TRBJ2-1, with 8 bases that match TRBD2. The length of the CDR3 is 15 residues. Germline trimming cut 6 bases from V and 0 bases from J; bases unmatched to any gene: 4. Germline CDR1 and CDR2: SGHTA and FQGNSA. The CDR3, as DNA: TGTGCCAGCAGAAACCGGGGGGGCTCCTACAATGAGCAGTTCTTC. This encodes CASRNRGGSYNEQFF. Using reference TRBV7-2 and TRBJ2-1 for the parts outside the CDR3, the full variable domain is GAGVSQSPSNKVTEKGKDVELRCDPISGHTALYWYRQSLGQGLEFLIYFQGNSAPDKSGLPSDRFSAERTGGSVSTLTIQRTQQEDSAVYLCASRNRGGSYNEQFFGPGTRLTVL.

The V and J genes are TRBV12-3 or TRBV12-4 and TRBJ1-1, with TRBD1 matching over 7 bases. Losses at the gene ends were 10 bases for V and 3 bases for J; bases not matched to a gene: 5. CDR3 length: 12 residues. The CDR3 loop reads CATTTGYTEAFF. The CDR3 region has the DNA TGTGCCACGACGACAGGGTACACTGAAGCTTTCTTT.